Sequencing of this T cell receptor beta chain was carried out in a study of T cell clones after liver transplantation (dated by TCRdb to the late 2010s). Background for the entire study: The samples were obtained from ITN030ST, a randomized trial that attempted immunosuppression withdrawal within 2 years after liver transplantation. Donor-reactive T cell clones were identified using TCRbeta sequencing after a pre-transplant mixed lymphocyte reaction and were then followed in post-transplant blood. As an antigen-independent comparator for the donor-reactive sequences, third party-reactive TCRbeta sequences from pre-transplant MLRs were identified as well. Of the eight recipients, three were HCV-positive, while the remaining recipients had been transplanted for non-autoimmune, non-viral indications. Subjects received no induction therapy and standard immunosuppression until randomization at 12-24 months post-transplant. Tolerance was defined as complete withdrawal of immunosuppression for at least one year without a rise in liver enzymes beyond twice the upper limit of normal. Blood samples were collected pre-transplant, then pre-randomization ahead of withdrawal, and finally post-randomization once withdrawal had either been completed or failed. Of the 8 liver transplant recipients making up the studied cohort, 3 were classified as tolerant and 5 as non-tolerant.

The paper's findings and limits, for the study overall: Without allograft tissue specimens, donor-reactive T cells may have migrated into the graft rather than being deleted. When repertoire turnover was accounted for, significantly reduced detection of donor-reactive sequences was found in 7 of 8 subjects for CD4 and in 8 of 8 subjects for CD8. The conclusions were preliminary, being limited by small, heterogeneous patient numbers and by non-standardized post-transplant time points. The decline in donor-reactive sequences exceeded the decline in third party-reactive sequences, suggesting partial antigen-specific deletion that was unrelated to withdrawal success. In two subjects, low numbers of available donor cells limited the measurable donor-reactive repertoire. In 5 of 8 subjects, regardless of tolerance or HCV status, circulating donor-reactive CD4 TCRbeta sequences dropped significantly post-transplant.

In the paper's terms, the time point label means: pre-transplant. Thawed unstimulated PBMCs were stained for CD3, CD4 and CD8 and FACS-sorted into CD3+CD4+ and CD3+CD8+ populations. Each of the 8 studied subjects was randomized to immunosuppression withdrawal. The Qiagen DNeasy Blood and Tissue Kit was used for isolation of genomic DNA. Remarks on this clone: Its cognate antigen has yet to be identified. Per-base quality was not reported, and no clone a single base away is much larger than it.

CDR1 and CDR2, looked up from the germline V gene, are LGHNA and YNFKEQ. The CDR3 contains 15 residues, cysteine and phenylalanine counted. Only the CDR3 region is kept as DNA, spanning 45 bases read in frame from base 1. At the junction V is shortened by 1 base and J by 0 bases; bases outside the gene matches: 1. High-throughput TCRbeta CDR3 sequencing of frozen genomic DNA was performed by immunoSEQ, including PCR amplification, mapping, bias correction and internal controls. The study's processing was this. Only productive rearrangements were retained, and each unique TCRbeta sequence was defined by its CDR3 nucleotide sequence together with its V and J gene. For classification of a sequence as donor-reactive, at least 5-fold expansion in CFSE-low cells relative to unstimulated pre-transplant cells and a frequency of at least 0.01% were required. To ensure at least 90% detection power, minimum frequency thresholds were set for each subject based on that subject's lowest-template unstimulated sample. Jensen-Shannon divergence between the top 1000 TCRbeta sequences after and before transplant was used to measure repertoire turnover. Changes in detection of donor-reactive sequences were tested with two-sided Fisher's exact tests. The table comes from immuneACCESS by way of TCRdb, which keeps in-frame sequences with V and J called. Part of the clones is missing from these tables; in studies checked, under half for an unresolved V gene and the rest for unknown reasons. V, J and clone size are those of that table, while D and trimming were read from the DNA. The sample table shows 55,000 to 80,000 clones, and more than 90% are seen once. Of the sample, less than 3.5% falls within the top ten clones.

The origin of this receptor is a human donor who received a liver transplant. This chain joins TRBV4-2 to TRBJ2-7; 9 central bases correspond to TRBD2. Here the sequenced sample was CD4+ T cells from blood, taken before liver transplant. The DNA reads TGTGCCAGCAGCCAAGGACTAGCGGACTCCTACGAGCAGTACTTC. Its translation is CASSQGLADSYEQYF.